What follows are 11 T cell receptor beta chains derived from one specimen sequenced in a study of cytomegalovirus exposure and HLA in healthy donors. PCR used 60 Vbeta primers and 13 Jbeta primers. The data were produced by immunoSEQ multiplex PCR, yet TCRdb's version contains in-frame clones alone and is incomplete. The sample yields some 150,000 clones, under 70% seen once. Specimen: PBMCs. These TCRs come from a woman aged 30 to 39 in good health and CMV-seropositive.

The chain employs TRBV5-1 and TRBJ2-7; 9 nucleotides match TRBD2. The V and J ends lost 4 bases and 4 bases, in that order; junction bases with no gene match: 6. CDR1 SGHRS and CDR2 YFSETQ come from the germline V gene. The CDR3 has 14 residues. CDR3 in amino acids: CASSPGLAIYEQYF. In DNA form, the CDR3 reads TGCGCCAGCAGCCCGGGACTAGCAATTTACGAGCAGTACTTC.

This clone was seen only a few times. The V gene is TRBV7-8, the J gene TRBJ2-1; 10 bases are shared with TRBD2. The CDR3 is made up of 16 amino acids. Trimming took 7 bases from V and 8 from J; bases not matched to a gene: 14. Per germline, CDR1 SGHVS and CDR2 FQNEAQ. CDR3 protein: CASTVVPSGRIHEQFF. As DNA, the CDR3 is TGTGCCAGCACCGTTGTCCCTAGCGGGAGAATACATGAGCAGTTCTTC.

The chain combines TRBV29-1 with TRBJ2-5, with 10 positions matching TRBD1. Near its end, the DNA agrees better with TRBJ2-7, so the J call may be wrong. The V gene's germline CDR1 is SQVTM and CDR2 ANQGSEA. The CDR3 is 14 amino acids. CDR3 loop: CSALDRGLTHEQYF. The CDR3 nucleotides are TGCAGCGCCCTAGACAGGGGGCTCACCCACGAGCAGTACTTC.

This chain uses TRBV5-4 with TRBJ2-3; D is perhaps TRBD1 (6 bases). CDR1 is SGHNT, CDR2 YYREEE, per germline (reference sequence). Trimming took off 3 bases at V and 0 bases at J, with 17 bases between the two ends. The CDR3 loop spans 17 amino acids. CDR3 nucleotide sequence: TGTGCCAGCAGCTCCGCTACAGGGACCGCTAGCACAGATACGCAGTATTTT. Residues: CASSSATGTASTDTQYF.

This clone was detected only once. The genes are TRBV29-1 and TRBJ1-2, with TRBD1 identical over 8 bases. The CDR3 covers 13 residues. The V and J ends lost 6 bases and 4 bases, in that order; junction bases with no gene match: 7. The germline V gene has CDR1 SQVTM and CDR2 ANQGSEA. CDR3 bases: TGCAGCGTGCGACCGGACAGGGCCTATGGCTACACCTTC. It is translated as CSVRPDRAYGYTF. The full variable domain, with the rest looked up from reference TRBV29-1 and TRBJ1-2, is SAVISQKPSRDICQRGTSLTIQCQVDSQVTMMFWYRQQPGQSLTLIATANQGSEATYESGFVIDKFPISRPNLTFSTLTVSNMSPEDSSIYLCSVRPDRAYGYTFGSGTRLTVV.

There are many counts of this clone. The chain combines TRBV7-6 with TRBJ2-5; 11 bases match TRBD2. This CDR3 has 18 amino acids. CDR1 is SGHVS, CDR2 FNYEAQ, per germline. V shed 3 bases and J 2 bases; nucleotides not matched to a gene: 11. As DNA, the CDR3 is TGTGCCAGCAGCTTGGGTGGGACTAGCGGCAACAAGCAAGAGACCCAGTACTTC. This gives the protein CASSLGGTSGNKQETQYF.

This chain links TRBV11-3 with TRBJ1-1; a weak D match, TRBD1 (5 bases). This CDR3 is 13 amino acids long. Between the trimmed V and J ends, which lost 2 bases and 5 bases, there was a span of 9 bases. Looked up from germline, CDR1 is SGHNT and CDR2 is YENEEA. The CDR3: CASSLLGGTEAFF. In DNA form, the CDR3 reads TGTGCCAGCAGCTTATTGGGGGGTACTGAAGCTTTCTTT.

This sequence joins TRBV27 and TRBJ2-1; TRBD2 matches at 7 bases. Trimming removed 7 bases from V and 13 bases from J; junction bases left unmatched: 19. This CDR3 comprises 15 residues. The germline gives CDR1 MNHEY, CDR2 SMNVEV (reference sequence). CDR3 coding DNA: TGTGCCAGCAAAGGAGGGCTAGCGGAAGTAGGGATACAGTTCTTC. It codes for CASKGGLAEVGIQFF.

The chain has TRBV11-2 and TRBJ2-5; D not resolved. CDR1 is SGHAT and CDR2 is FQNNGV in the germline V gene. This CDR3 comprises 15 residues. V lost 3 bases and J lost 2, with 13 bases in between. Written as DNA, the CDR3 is TGTGCCAGCAGCTTCGACTCCGCTAATCAAGAGACCCAGTACTTC. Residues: CASSFDSANQETQYF.

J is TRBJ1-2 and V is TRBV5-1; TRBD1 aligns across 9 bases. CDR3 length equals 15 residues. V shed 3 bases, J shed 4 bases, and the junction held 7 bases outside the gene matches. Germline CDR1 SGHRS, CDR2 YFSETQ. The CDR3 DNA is TGCGCCAGCAGCTCGGGAACAGGGGGCGCCTATGGCTACACCTTC. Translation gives CASSSGTGGAYGYTF.

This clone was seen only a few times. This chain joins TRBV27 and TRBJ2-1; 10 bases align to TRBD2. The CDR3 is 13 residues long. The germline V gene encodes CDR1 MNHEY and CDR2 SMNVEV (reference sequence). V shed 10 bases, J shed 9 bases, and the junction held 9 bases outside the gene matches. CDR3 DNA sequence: TGTGCCACCCGGGGACTAGCGAGTCGTGAGCAGTTCTTC. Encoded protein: CATRGLASREQFF.